Described below is a single TCR beta chain sequence and its context. Only a few counts were recorded for this clone. Its antigen is currently not known. Per-nucleotide qualities are absent, and no much larger clonotype sits a single base away. This entry belongs to a study of shared clonotypes between healthy human individuals (dated by TCRdb to between 2020 and 2021). Background on the whole study: The cohort included three men and a couple of women between 18 and 49 years of age. Per donor, three plates each were used for CD4 naive and CD4 memory, two for CD8 naive, and one for CD8 memory. The study deeply sequenced blood TCR repertoires of about five healthy adults to estimate repertoire size and the extent of clonotype sharing between individuals. Different laboratories and diverse techniques were used to prepare libraries and sequence TCR repertoires, to increase sequencing depth and limit assay-specific biases. Per donor, leukapheresis produced somewhere between about 0.8 and 9.5 billion PBMCs. The full study reports these points: Sharing across four donors was observed for about 5% of naive CD4, 3% to 3.5% of naive CD8, around 2.5% of memory CD4, and 0.4% of memory CD8 clonotypes. Sampling was limited to blood, and TCR repertoires in tissue likely differ from TCR repertoires in blood. Higher generation probabilities were observed for clonotypes shared by all four sorted-subset donors than for non-shared clonotypes. Because the study included only a small number of donors, the genetic and exposure-history diversity represented was limited. Larger estimated clonotype richness was generally found for naive subsets than for memory subsets. Pairwise subsampling led to the expectation that sequencing depth would affect the degree of clonotype sharing among donors. Rarefaction of sorted-subset datasets indicated incomplete sequencing despite the large sequencing depth.

The donors were healthy, HIV-negative adults who had no recently reported acute infections or vaccinations. Only Caucasian adults living in Nashville, Tennessee, USA were represented among the donors. CD4+ T cells were enriched by magnetic negative selection; naive cells were then positively selected on CD45RA, and the negative fraction formed the memory subset. After blood collection by leukapheresis, PBMCs were isolated using Ficoll-Histopaque density gradient centrifugation and then cryopreserved in the vapor phase of liquid nitrogen. Analytical flow cytometry was used to check the purity and quantity of every magnetically sorted T cell population. Genomic DNA was isolated from every sorted fraction and measured by UV absorbance on a Nanodrop 2000c. Using the deep immunoSEQ assay, multiplex PCR amplified TCR CDR3 regions from genomic DNA. Extracted genomic DNA from each cell subset was distributed evenly across all wells of several immunoSEQ 96-well plates, and each plate was treated as a replicate. For sorted subsets, around 0.2 ug genomic DNA, equal to tens of thousands of T cell genomes, was loaded into each replicate PCR. Purified libraries were quantified with a Qubit 3.0 fluorometer, sized on a Bioanalyzer 2100, and re-quantified with the KAPA Library Quantification kit. A separate single-read 150-cycle Illumina NextSeq 550 flow cell was used to sequence each immunoSEQ 96-well plate. Turning to the authors' computational methods: The immunoSEQ output contained only junctional sequences without quality scores, so filtering could not match that applied to full-length reads. To assign V/J genes and CDR3, sequences were annotated using PyIR, a Python wrapper for IgBLAST v1.9, with IMGT germline references. Reads were filtered out if the reads had weak V/J assignments (E-value above 1e-6), no CDR3, stop codons, out-of-frame junctions, or ambiguous translated residues. V3J clonotypes were defined as sequences sharing an identical inferred V gene, J gene, and CDR3 amino acid sequence. The percentage overlap between two repertoires was calculated by dividing the number of shared unique clonotypes by the size of the smaller repertoire. RTK rarefaction, the Chao1 estimator, and Recon v2.1 estimates of unobserved clonotypes were used to assess repertoire richness. OLGA was used to compute generation probabilities for all TCRbeta clonotypes that the gDNA method yielded from a handful of donors. TCRdb obtained this table from immuneACCESS and retained in-frame rearrangements with V and J assigned. These tables miss some clones; where compared with another copy, unresolved V genes account for less than half of the shortfall, and the remainder is unexplained. V and J calls and clone size are given by that table; D and trimming were obtained from the DNA. This sample comprises 550,000 to 850,000 clones, under 80% of them detected only once. The ten largest clones take up more than 1.5% of the sample.

CDR1 MNHNS and CDR2 SASEGT are derived from the germline V gene. The trim is 8 bases for V and 3 bases for J, with a gap of 13 bases between the germline ends. The CDR3 goes from the cysteine to the phenylalanine over 13 residues. Left in the record is the CDR3 DNA by itself, 39 bases read in frame from the first base. The sequencing sample was made of memory CD4+ T cells sorted from blood. The sample's cell subset or site, from its label and the paper: CD45RA-negative fraction. The TCR originated in a woman under 40 in good health. The rearrangement joined TRBV6-1 to TRBJ1-1; D gene: possibly TRBD1, on 5 matching bases. This receptor has the CDR3 CASEQARYTEAFF. The DNA sequence is given as TGTGCCAGCGAACAGGCGAGGTACACTGAAGCTTTCTTT.